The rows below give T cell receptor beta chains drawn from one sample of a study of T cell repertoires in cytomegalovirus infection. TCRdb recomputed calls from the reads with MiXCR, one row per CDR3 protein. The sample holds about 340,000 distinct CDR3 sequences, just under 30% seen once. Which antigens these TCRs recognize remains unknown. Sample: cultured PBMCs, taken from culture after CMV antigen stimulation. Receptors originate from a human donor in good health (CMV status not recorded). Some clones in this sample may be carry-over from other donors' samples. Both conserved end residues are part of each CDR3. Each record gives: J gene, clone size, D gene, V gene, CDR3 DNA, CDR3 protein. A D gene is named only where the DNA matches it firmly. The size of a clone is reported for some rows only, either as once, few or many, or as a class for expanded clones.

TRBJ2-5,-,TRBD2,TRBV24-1,TGTGCCACCAGTGACGGACTAGCGGGAGGACGAGAGACCCAGTACTTC,CATSDGLAGGRETQYF
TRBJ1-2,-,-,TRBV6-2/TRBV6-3,TGTGCCAGCAGTGATAACCCGGGGGCGAACTATGGCTACACCTTC,CASSDNPGANYGYTF
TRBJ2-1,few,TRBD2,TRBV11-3,TGTGCCAGCAGCTTAGACTCGGGACTAGCGGGGGGAAATGAGCAGTTCTTC,CASSLDSGLAGGNEQFF
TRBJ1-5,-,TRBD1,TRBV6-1,TGTGCCAGCAGGAGGACAGGAGACAATCAGCCCCAGCATTTT,CASRRTGDNQPQHF
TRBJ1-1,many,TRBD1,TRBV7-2,TGTGCCAGCAGGCCAGGGGGTCTGAACACTGAAGCTTTCTTT,CASRPGGLNTEAFF
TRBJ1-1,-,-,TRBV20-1,TGCAGTGCTAGAGATCGAGGACAGTTTGGGGGGGTTGCTGAAGCTTTCTTT,CSARDRGQFGGVAEAFF
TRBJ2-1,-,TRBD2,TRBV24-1,TGTGCCACCAGTGATACAGTTTGCGGGAGGTCCTACAATGAGCAGTTCTTC,CATSDTVCGRSYNEQFF
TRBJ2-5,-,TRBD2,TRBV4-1,TGCGCCAGCAGCCAAGATAGCGGGACTAGTAAAGAGACCCAGTACTTC,CASSQDSGTSKETQYF
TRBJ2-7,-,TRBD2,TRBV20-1,TGCAGTGCTAGAGATCGGGCTAGCGGGGGGGTGTACGAGCAGTACTTC,CSARDRASGGVYEQYF
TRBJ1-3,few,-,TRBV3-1,TGTGCCAGCAGCCCAGGACTTGGGGGCTCTGGAAACACCATATATTTT,CASSPGLGGSGNTIYF
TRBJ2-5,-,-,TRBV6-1,TGTGCCAGCACTCGCCCCAGGGGGGAAGAGACCCAGTACTTC,CASTRPRGEETQYF
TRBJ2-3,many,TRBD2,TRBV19,TGTGCCAGCCGGGGACTAGCGGGAGTTACGCAGTATTTT,CASRGLAGVTQYF
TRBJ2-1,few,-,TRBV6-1,TGTGCCAGCAGTGACGACAGCCACAATGAGCAGTTCTTC,CASSDDSHNEQFF
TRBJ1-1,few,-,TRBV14,TGTGCCAGCAGCCAAGGCCCACCAGACAGGCCCTACACTGAAGCTTTCTTT,CASSQGPPDRPYTEAFF
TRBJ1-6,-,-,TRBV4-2,TGTGCCAGCAGCCAAGAGAGGGCAGGCGATAATAATTCACCCCTCCACTTT,CASSQERAGDNNSPLHF
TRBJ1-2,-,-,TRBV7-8,TGTGCCAGCAGCTCCTCGGTAGGGGTGGGTGGCTACACCTTC,CASSSSVGVGGYTF
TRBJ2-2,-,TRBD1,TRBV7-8,TGTGCCAGCAGCTCTAATCCGGGGACAGGGACGAACACCGGGGAGCTGTTTTTT,CASSSNPGTGTNTGELFF
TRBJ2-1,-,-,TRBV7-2,TGTGCCAGCAGCTTTGGGGCGGTCAAATCCTACAATGAGCAGTTCTTC,CASSFGAVKSYNEQFF
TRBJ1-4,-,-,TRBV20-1,TGCAGTGCTAGAGATCCGGGGCGCTTGGATGAAAAACTGTTTTTT,CSARDPGRLDEKLFF
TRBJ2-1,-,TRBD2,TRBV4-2,TGTGCCAGCAGCCAAGGCTTTAGCGGGGGGGGGCCGGACGAGCAGTTCTTC,CASSQGFSGGGPDEQFF
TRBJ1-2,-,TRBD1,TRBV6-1,TGTGCCAGCAGTTCGAGACAGGGCCTGGGCTACACCTTC,CASSSRQGLGYTF
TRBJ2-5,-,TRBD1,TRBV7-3,TGTGCCAGCAGCTCGACAGGGTACGAGACCCAGTACTTC,CASSSTGYETQYF
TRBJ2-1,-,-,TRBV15,TGTGCCACCAGCAGAGATCTCCCCAATGAGCAGTTCTTC,CATSRDLPNEQFF
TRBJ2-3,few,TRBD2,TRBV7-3,TGTGCCAGCAGCCTAGCGGCTATGAGCACAGATACGCAGTATTTT,CASSLAAMSTDTQYF
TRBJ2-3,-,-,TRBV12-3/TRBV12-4,TGTGCCAGCAGTCCAGTGGACACCACAGATACGCAGTATTTT,CASSPVDTTDTQYF
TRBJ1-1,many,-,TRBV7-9,TGTGCCAGCAGCTCCCAACTGAACACTGAAGCTTTCTTT,CASSSQLNTEAFF
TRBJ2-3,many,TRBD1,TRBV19,TGTGCCAGTCGGGACAGGGGGTCCACAGATACGCAGTATTTT,CASRDRGSTDTQYF
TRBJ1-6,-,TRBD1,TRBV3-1,TGTGCCAGCAGCCAACCAAGAGACAGGGGCCGAAATTCACCCCTCCACTTT,CASSQPRDRGRNSPLHF
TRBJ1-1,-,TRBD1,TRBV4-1,TGCGCCAGCAGCCTGGGGACAGGGGCTGGGGACACTGAAGCTTTCTTT,CASSLGTGAGDTEAFF
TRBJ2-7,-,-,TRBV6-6,TGTGCCAGCAGTTATCGGGGCGAGCAGTACTTC,CASSYRGEQYF
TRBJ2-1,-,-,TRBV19,TGTGCCAGTTATGGGGTGAATCCGGGCTTCCTGACGGAAAAAGACTACAATGAGCAGTTCTTC,CASYGVNPGFLTEKDYNEQFF
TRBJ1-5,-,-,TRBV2,TGTGCCAGCAGTTACCCGGCCTATAGCAATCAGCCCCAGCATTTT,CASSYPAYSNQPQHF
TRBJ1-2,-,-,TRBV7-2,TGTGCCAGCAGCTTTGGGTCGGCAGGGACCTATGGCTACACCTTC,CASSFGSAGTYGYTF
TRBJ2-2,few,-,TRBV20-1,TGCAGTGCTAGAGATTCGAGCTCACAACCGGGGACCGGGGAGCTGTTTTTT,CSARDSSSQPGTGELFF
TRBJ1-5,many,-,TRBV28,TGTGCCAGCAGTTCCGGGGGCGGGGGTCAGCCCCAGCATTTT,CASSSGGGGQPQHF
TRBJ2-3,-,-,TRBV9,TGTGCCAGCAGCGTAGATAGCGGACCTCTCACCGATACGCAGTATTTT,CASSVDSGPLTDTQYF
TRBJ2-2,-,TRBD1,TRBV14,TGTGCCAGCAGCCAAGATCAACAAGGGGGCTCGGTGTTTTTT,CASSQDQQGGSVFF
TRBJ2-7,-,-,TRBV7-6,TGTGCCAGCAGCCCTTTGCTTCCCTCCGGGACACCTTTCTCCTACGAGCAGTACTTC,CASSPLLPSGTPFSYEQYF
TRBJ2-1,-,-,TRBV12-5,TGTGCTAGTGGGAAGAACAATGAGCAGTTCTTC,CASGKNNEQFF
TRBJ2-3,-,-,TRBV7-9,TGTGCCAGCAGCCTGGAAGGGGCCACAGATACGCAGTATTTT,CASSLEGATDTQYF
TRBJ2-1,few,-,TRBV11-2,TGTGCCAGCAGCTCCTTATCTGGGGTTCGGCGGGAATCCTACAATGAGCAGTTCTTC,CASSSLSGVRRESYNEQFF
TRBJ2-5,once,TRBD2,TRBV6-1,TGTGCCAGCAGTAAACCCCTGACTAGCGGGAAAGAGACCCAGTACTTC,CASSKPLTSGKETQYF
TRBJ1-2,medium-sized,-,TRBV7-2,TGTGCCAGCAGCTTGGGAACAGCAAACTATGGCTACACCTTC,CASSLGTANYGYTF
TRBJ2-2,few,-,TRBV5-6,TGTGCCAGCAGCTTTCGGGGGATTGGAACCGGGGAGCTGTTTTTT,CASSFRGIGTGELFF
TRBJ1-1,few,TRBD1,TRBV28,TGTGCCAGCAGTCGGACAGGGGGCCTTTTGGACACTGAAGCTTTCTTT,CASSRTGGLLDTEAFF
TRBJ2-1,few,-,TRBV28,TGTGCCAGCAGTCCCCAATCCGGTATTGAGCAGTTCTTC,CASSPQSGIEQFF